Listed here is a single TCR beta chain. PCR used 60 Vbeta primers and 13 Jbeta primers. Libraries were prepared by immunoSEQ multiplex PCR; TCRdb keeps only in-frame clonotypes and omits some of them. Among 90,000 to 110,000 clones listed, under 80% were seen once. The sample belongs to a study of cytomegalovirus exposure and HLA in healthy donors. This CDR3 is 15 amino acids long. V lost 3 bases and J lost 2; bases outside the gene matches: 5. CDR1 is SGHNT and CDR2 is YYREEE in the germline V gene (reference sequence). The genes are TRBV5-4 and TRBJ2-3, with TRBD2 identical over 8 bases. Sequencing was carried out using PBMCs. The receptor was isolated from a woman aged 50 to 60 in good health and CMV-seropositive. CDR3 loop: CASSSGLGSTDTQYF. CDR3 DNA sequence: TGTGCCAGCAGCTCGGGACTAGGTTCCACAGATACGCAGTATTTT.